This TCR beta chain was observed in a study of blood T cell repertoires in COVID-19. Germline loops: CDR1 MRHNA, CDR2 SNTAGT. The CDR3 length is 16 residues. V gave up 3 bases and J gave up 4 bases; unmatched junction bases: 7. Clones were read by immunoSEQ multiplex PCR, and TCRdb kept only the in-frame ones, dropping some. This table has about 380,000 clones, 90% appearing once. This TCR was recovered from a man aged 18 to 35 with active or convalescent COVID-19. This rearrangement joins TRBV6-4 to TRBJ1-2; 11 bases map to TRBD1. The sequencing input was peripheral blood. CDR3 nucleotides: TGTGCCAGCAGTGAGGCGGACAGGGGGCTTATCTATGGCTACACCTTC. Its translation: CASSEADRGLIYGYTF.